Below are 15 T cell receptor beta chains sequenced from a single sample in a study of control samples from healthy donors and cancer patients. TCRdb keeps only in-frame clones here, not all; method: immunoSEQ multiplex PCR. In the table there are roughly 24,000 clones, roughly 80% of which are singletons. The sequenced material came from PBMCs. These receptors all come from a man in his sixties with colorectal cancer.

The genes are TRBV6-2 or TRBV6-3 and TRBJ1-1; D is unresolved. This CDR3 comprises 16 residues. The V gene's germline CDR1 is MNHEY and CDR2 SVGEGT. Trimming pared 4 bases from V and 8 bases from J, leaving 23 bases between. The CDR3 loop reads CASSSPHARGGREAFF. The CDR3 DNA reads as TGTGCCAGCAGTTCGCCCCACGCACGAGGCGGGAGGGAAGCTTTCTTT.

This clone turned up a few times. The V gene is TRBV6-1, the J gene TRBJ1-2; possibly TRBD1 for D (6 bases). Germline V gene lookup returns CDR1 MNHNS and CDR2 SASEGT. This CDR3 spans 14 amino acids. Trimming left V 1 base short and J 3 bases short, with 9 bases between. In DNA form, the CDR3 reads TGTGCCAGCAGTGAAGAGGGGGGGTACTATGGCTACACCTTC. The encoded protein is CASSEEGGYYGYTF.

The V gene is TRBV24-1, the J gene TRBJ2-2; TRBD2 matches 8 bases. Germline CDR1 KGHDR, CDR2 SFDVKD. Losses at the gene ends were 5 bases for V and 5 bases for J; bases not matched to a gene: 6. This CDR3 is built from 15 residues. CDR3 protein: CATSVGSGETGELFF. CDR3 DNA sequence: TGTGCCACCAGTGTTGGTAGCGGGGAAACCGGGGAGCTGTTTTTT.

This clone turned up a few times. The chain couples TRBV7-6 to TRBJ2-1, with 10 positions matching TRBD2. Germline V gene sequence: CDR1 SGHVS, CDR2 FNYEAQ. V lost 0 bases and J lost 7; bases outside the gene matches: 6. The CDR3 has 16 amino acids. In DNA form, the CDR3 reads TGTGCCAGCAGCTTAGCGGCGCTAGCGGGGGTGAATGAGCAGTTCTTC. It encodes CASSLAALAGVNEQFF.

Concerning this clone itself: This same CDR3 is encoded by further DNA sequences in the sample. The chain carries TRBV7-8 and TRBJ2-1; TRBD2 agrees at 15 bases. Trimming took 1 base from V and 2 from J; bases not matched to a gene: 3. CDR1 and CDR2 from the germline V gene are SGHVS and FQNEAQ. The CDR3 is 18 amino acids. The DNA for the CDR3 is TGTGCCAGCAGCTTAGGGGGACTAGCGGGGGGTCCCTACAATGAGCAGTTCTTC. This sequence encodes CASSLGGLAGGPYNEQFF. The variable domain in full, with the rest retrieved from reference TRBV7-8 and TRBJ2-1, is GAGVSQSPRYKVAKRGQDVALRCDPISGHVSLFWYQQALGQGPEFLTYFQNEAQLDKSGLPSDRFFAERPEGSVSTLKIQRTQQEDSAVYLCASSLGGLAGGPYNEQFFGPGTRLTVL.

The chain recombines TRBV6-4 with TRBJ2-3, with no clear D. Germline CDR1 reads MRHNA; CDR2 reads SNTAGT. Trimming removed 0 bases at V and 1 base at J, with 5 bases between. This CDR3 comprises 14 residues. CDR3 loop: CASSDSGGTDTQYF. The CDR3 coding sequence is TGTGCCAGCAGTGACTCTGGGGGCACAGATACGCAGTATTTT.

The J gene is TRBJ2-2, the V gene TRBV10-3; maybe TRBD1 (6 bases). This CDR3 is 14 amino acids long. The V gene's germline CDR1 is ENHRY and CDR2 SYGVKD. V lost 7 bases, J lost 7 bases, and 16 bases lay in between. CDR3 in amino acids: CAINNREGGGELFF. CDR3 sequence (DNA): TGTGCCATCAATAACAGGGAAGGAGGCGGGGAGCTGTTTTTT.

The chain links TRBV4-2 to TRBJ2-1, with D perhaps matching TRBD1 or TRBD2 (5 bases each). Trimming left V 0 bases short and J 9 bases short, with 12 bases between. The length of the CDR3 is 14 residues. Germline assignment: CDR1 LGHNA and CDR2 YNFKEQ. For the CDR3, the DNA is TGTGCCAGCAGCCAAGAATCCGGGGCGGGTGAGCAGTTCTTC. Protein sequence: CASSQESGAGEQFF.

A few counts support this clone. This chain joins TRBV6-4 and TRBJ2-5, with TRBD2 matching over 9 bases. The V segment lost 3 bases and the J segment 1 base; nucleotides outside the gene matches: 0. The CDR3 has 14 amino acids. The germline V gene has CDR1 MRHNA and CDR2 SNTAGT. For the CDR3, the DNA is TGTGCCAGCAGTGAGCGGGGGGGCCAAGAGACCCAGTACTTC. Translation gives CASSERGGQETQYF.

The V and J genes are TRBV4-3 and TRBJ2-2, with TRBD1 matching over 7 bases. Germline CDR1 and CDR2: LGHNA and YSLEER. This CDR3 spans 14 amino acids. V trimming: 5 bases; J trimming: 1 base; junction bases outside the gene matches: 1. As DNA, the CDR3 is TGCGCCAGCAGCGGGGACAGGAACACCGGGGAGCTGTTTTTT. Translation: CASSGDRNTGELFF.

The V and J genes are TRBV5-1 and TRBJ1-1; D is unclear. V dropped 1 base and J dropped 1 base, with 11 bases sitting between them. The CDR3 totals 15 residues. The germline gives CDR1 SGHRS, CDR2 YFSETQ. The CDR3 spells CASSLMGGGNTEAFF. As DNA, the CDR3 is TGCGCCAGCAGCTTGATGGGAGGAGGGAACACTGAAGCTTTCTTT. Combining the CDR3 with reference TRBV5-1 and TRBJ1-1 gives the whole variable domain KAGVTQTPRYLIKTRGQQVTLSCSPISGHRSVSWYQQTPGQGLQFLFEYFSETQRNKGNFPGRFSGRQFSNSRSEMNVSTLELGDSALYLCASSLMGGGNTEAFFGQGTRLTVV.

This sequence joins TRBV6-5 and TRBJ1-1, with no clear D. The CDR3 loop spans 13 amino acids. V was trimmed by 7 bases and J by 5 bases, leaving 14 bases between them. Germline V CDR1 and CDR2: MNHEY, SVGAGI. The CDR3 DNA reads TGTGCCAGCACTTTAACCCACGGGACTGAAGCTTTCTTT. Amino acid sequence: CASTLTHGTEAFF.

This chain connects TRBV12-3 or TRBV12-4 to TRBJ2-1; D ambiguous. CDR3 length: 11 amino acids. V was cut by 6 bases and J by 8 bases, with 8 bases left in between. This CDR3 reads CASSRSDEQFF. Written as DNA, the CDR3 is TGTGCCAGCAGCCGAAGCGATGAGCAGTTCTTC.

The gene calls are TRBV24-1 and TRBJ2-7; D is possibly TRBD1 (6 bases). There are 14 residues in the CDR3. CDR1 is KGHDR, CDR2 SFDVKD, per germline. Between the trimmed V and J ends, which lost 2 bases and 3 bases, there was a span of 10 bases. CDR3 bases: TGTGCCACCAGTGATTCCAAAGGGGGCTACGAGCAGTACTTC. It translates to CATSDSKGGYEQYF.

The CDR3 loop is CASSSGLFTDTQYF. The CDR3 nucleotides read TGTGCCAGCAGCTCGGGACTGTTCACAGATACGCAGTATTTT. The chain has TRBV5-6 and TRBJ2-3; the D gene is possibly TRBD2 (6 bases). The germline V and J ends were trimmed by 3 bases and 2 bases, with 10 bases remaining between them. The CDR3 extends over 14 amino acids. The germline CDR1 and CDR2 sequences are SGHDT and YYEEEE.